This TCR beta chain was profiled in a study of blood T cell repertoires in COVID-19. Study at large: Samples of COVID-19 (acute and convalescent) were obtained from the United States, Italy and Spain.

Original processing methods: Reference gene primer amplification in the assay estimated nucleated cell counts. The protocol was immunoSEQ multiplex PCR, while the TCRdb copy is restricted to in-frame clones and leaves out a portion. For V, J and clone size, that table is used; D and trimming come from the DNA. The data contain approximately 250,000 clones, around 89% of them singletons. Looked up from germline, CDR1 is MNHEY and CDR2 is SVGEGT. CDR3 length: 16 residues. V lost 0 bases, J lost 0 bases, and 3 bases stayed unmatched. Individuals aged about 18 to 89 years were recruited from around 22 US areas. Participants' reported clinical history set cohort assignment.

What was sequenced was PBMCs or T cells enriched from blood (not recorded which). The rearrangement joins TRBV6-2 or TRBV6-3 to TRBJ2-7; 9 nucleotides line up with TRBD2. The receptor comes from a woman aged 25 to 39 who had recovered from COVID-19. The CDR3 DNA is TGTGCCAGCAGTTACTCGAATAGCGGGAGCTCCTACGAGCAGTACTTC. Translating it yields CASSYSNSGSSYEQYF.